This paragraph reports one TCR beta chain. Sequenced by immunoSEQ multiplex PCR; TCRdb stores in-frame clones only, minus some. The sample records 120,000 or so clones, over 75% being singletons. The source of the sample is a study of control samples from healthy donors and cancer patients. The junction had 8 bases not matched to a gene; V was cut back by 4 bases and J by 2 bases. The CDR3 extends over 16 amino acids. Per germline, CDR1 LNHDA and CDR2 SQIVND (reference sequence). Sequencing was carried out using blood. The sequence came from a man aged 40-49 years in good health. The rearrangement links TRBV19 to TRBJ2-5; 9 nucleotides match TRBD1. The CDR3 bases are TGTGCCAGTAGTACCAGGACAGGGGAACGGCAAGAGACCCAGTACTTC. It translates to CASSTRTGERQETQYF.